The next 30 T cell receptor beta chains were all read from a single sample in a study of glioma-infiltrating T cells (dated by TCRdb to between 2015 and 2016). The sequencing machine was an Illumina MiSeq. The iRepertoire nested amplicon-rescue multiplex PCR (arm-PCR) platform was used to amplify TCR alpha and beta CDR3 regions from RNA. The raw public reads went through TCRdb reprocessing: fastp at Q25, MiXCR clone calling, in-frame beta chains kept. A single entry per CDR3 protein holds the most common genes and DNA from its merged rows. For this sample the table gives some 160,000 distinct CDR3 sequences, of which approximately 40% were detected only once. The ten largest clonotypes hold 5.2% of the sample. Material for sequencing was glioma tissue, nonneoplastic brain tissue, or PBMCs (not recorded which). The receptors were sampled from a human donor with low-grade glioma or glioblastoma, undergoing nonglioma brain surgery, or in good health (not recorded which).

This clonotype was found many times. V gene TRBV18 combines with J gene TRBJ2-7, with TRBD1 matching over 9 bases. CDR1 KGHSH and CDR2 LQKENI come from the germline V gene. The V gene end was trimmed by 2 bases and the J gene end by 5 bases; junction bases not matched to a gene: 4. The CDR3 runs to 14 residues. The CDR3 DNA sequence: TGTGCCAGCTCACCAGGACAGGGGTTGGACGAGCAGTACTTC. This gives the protein CASSPGQGLDEQYF.

The rearrangement joins TRBV29-1 to TRBJ2-7, with 7 bases lining up with TRBD1. With V trimmed by 5 bases and J by 6 bases, 13 bases remained unmatched. Germline CDR1 and CDR2: SQVTM and ANQGSEA. CDR3 size: 14 residues. CDR3 coding DNA: TGCAGCGTTAGCCGGACAGGCGGAGTCGGCGAGCAGTACTTC. It codes for CSVSRTGGVGEQYF.

This clonotype was seen ten or more times. The genes are TRBV2 and TRBJ2-1; the D gene could be TRBD1 or TRBD2 (6 bases each). The CDR3 consists of 15 residues. V lost 6 bases to trimming and J lost 0 bases, with 12 bases between them. Per the germline V gene, CDR1 is SNHLY and CDR2 is FYNNEI. Written as DNA, the CDR3 is TGTGCCAGCAGGGAGGGGGACAACTCCTACAATGAGCAGTTCTTC. It is translated as CASREGDNSYNEQFF.

To note about this clonotype: This may come from a read error, since a much larger clone is one base off. The rearrangement uses TRBV28 and TRBJ2-7; 7 nucleotides match TRBD1. The CDR3 loop spans 13 amino acids. CDR1 is MDHEN and CDR2 is SYDVKM in the germline V gene. CDR3 coding DNA: TGTGCCAGCAGATCCTCGACAGGGAACGATCAGTACTTC. It is translated as CASRSSTGNDQYF.

Points on this clonotype: Compared with germline, one end of the junction differs, possibly owing to a read error. The V call is TRBV6-6, the J call TRBJ2-1, with TRBD2 identical over 10 bases. The CDR3 extends over 16 amino acids. Germline CDR1 and CDR2: MNHNY and SVGAGI (reference sequence). In nucleotides, the CDR3 is TGTGCCAGCAGTCAACTAGCGGGGCCATCCTACAATGAGCACTTCTTC. Its translation is CASSQLAGPSYNEHFF.

Notes on this clonotype: Just one base apart from a much larger clone, this may be a read error. The chain recombines TRBV28 with TRBJ1-5; D gene unclear. Trimming removed 6 bases from V and 11 bases from J, with 17 bases in between. Germline V gene lookup returns CDR1 MDHEN and CDR2 SYDVKM. The length of the CDR3 is 13 residues. The CDR3 DNA sequence: TGTGCCAGCAGCCGCTCGGACCTTCCCACCCAGCATTTT. Translating gives CASSRSDLPTQHF.

Note on this clonotype: Relative to the germline gene, one junction end is altered; a read error may explain this. The chain employs TRBV20-1 and TRBJ2-1; D uncertain. The V gene's germline CDR1 is DFQATT and CDR2 SNEGSKA (reference sequence). The CDR3 runs 14 residues. CDR3 DNA: TGCAGTGCTGATACCACACGCGGATACAATGAGCAGTCCTTC. Translation: CSADTTRGYNEQSF.

This clonotype has only a few counts. This rearrangement joins TRBV29-1 to TRBJ2-5; D gene unclear. V lost 3 bases and J 4 bases, leaving 6 bases between the germline ends. CDR1 is SQVTM and CDR2 is ANQGSEA in the germline V gene. The CDR3 runs 11 residues. CDR3 region: CSVDVGETQYF. CDR3 sequence (DNA): TGCAGCGTTGATGTGGGAGAGACCCAGTACTTC.

This clonotype was counted ten times or more. This sequence joins TRBV2 and TRBJ1-1; D is undetermined. V dropped 5 bases and J dropped 0 bases, with 13 bases sitting between them. Germline V gene lookup returns CDR1 SNHLY and CDR2 FYNNEI. This CDR3 is built from 15 residues. DNA of the CDR3: TGTGCCAGCAGTAGTGAGGCCCCTATGAACACTGAAGCTTTCTTT. It yields the protein CASSSEAPMNTEAFF.

This clonotype was seen once. The CDR3 region is CASSSSGTGTDVYTF. The CDR3 bases are TGTGCCAGTAGTTCCTCCGGGACAGGGACGGATGTCTACACCTTC. The chain employs TRBV19 and TRBJ1-2; 9 nucleotides align to TRBD1. The ends lost 5 bases at V and 10 bases at J; junction bases unmatched: 14. Germline assignment: CDR1 LNHDA and CDR2 SQIVND (reference sequence). CDR3 size: 15 residues.

The chain joins TRBV19 to TRBJ2-3; D not resolved. V was shortened by 6 bases and J by 0 bases, with 7 bases between the two germline ends. Germline V gene sequence: CDR1 LNHDA, CDR2 SQIVND (reference sequence). This CDR3 has 13 amino acids. The DNA for the CDR3 is TGTGCCAGTAGAACGGGCAGCACAGATACGCAGTATTTT. It encodes CASRTGSTDTQYF.

The sample holds many counts of this clonotype. This chain joins TRBV19 and TRBJ2-3; the match to TRBD2 covers 7 bases. The germline V gene encodes CDR1 LNHDA and CDR2 SQIVND (reference sequence). The CDR3 is made up of 17 amino acids. The ends lost 5 bases at V and 0 bases at J; junction bases unmatched: 11. The CDR3 loop reads CASSYTRTRFSTDTQYF. CDR3 DNA sequence: TGTGCCAGTAGTTACACCCGGACTAGATTTAGCACAGATACGCAGTATTTT.

The genes are TRBV5-1 and TRBJ2-7, with unresolved D. There are 14 residues in the CDR3. CDR1 and CDR2 (germline): SGHRS, YFSETQ. Trimming removed 0 bases from V and 3 bases from J, with 10 bases in between. The CDR3: CASSLADGYYEQYF. The CDR3 DNA sequence: TGCGCCAGCAGCTTGGCTGATGGCTACTACGAGCAGTACTTC.

The genes are TRBV7-9 and TRBJ2-3; D call uncertain. The CDR3 runs 13 residues. Germline CDR1 reads SEHNR; CDR2 reads FQNEAQ (reference sequence). V lost 7 bases and J 5 bases, leaving 13 bases between the germline ends. CDR3 nucleotide sequence: TGTGCCAGCATACCAACGACCGTAGATACGCAGTATTTT. Translated, it gives CASIPTTVDTQYF.

There are many counts of this clonotype. Written as DNA, the CDR3 is TGCAGAGTGTTCCGGGACCTGCACAATGAGCAGTTCTTC. Its translation: CRVFRDLHNEQFF. The gene calls are TRBV20-1 and TRBJ2-1, with D perhaps given as TRBD1 or TRBD2 (5 bases each). Germline values: CDR1 DFQATT, CDR2 SNEGSKA (reference sequence). The CDR3 is 13 residues long.

The chain links TRBV12-3 or TRBV12-4 to TRBJ2-3, with 7 bases identical to TRBD2. The V segment lost 5 bases and the J segment 3 bases; nucleotides outside the gene matches: 11. CDR3 length: 16 amino acids. The CDR3 spells CASSEGLASGTDTQYF. The CDR3 DNA follows: TGTGCCAGCAGTGAGGGCCTCGCTAGCGGAACAGATACGCAGTATTTT.

On this clonotype: Since a much larger clone is just one base distant, this may be a read error. V usage is TRBV28 and J usage is TRBJ1-5; TRBD1 aligns across 7 bases. The junction had 10 bases not matched to a gene; V was cut back by 4 bases and J by 4 bases. Germline values: CDR1 MDHEN, CDR2 SYDVKM. This CDR3 has 16 residues. The DNA of the CDR3 is TGTGCCAGCAGTTCATCTGGACAGGCCAGAAATCAGCCCCAGCATTTT. It codes for CASSSSGQARNQPQHF.

This clonotype was seen only a few times. It may be a read error: a sequence one base away is much more abundant. This chain uses TRBV5-1 with TRBJ2-3, with D perhaps TRBD1 or TRBD2 (5 bases each). Germline V gene sequence: CDR1 SGHRS, CDR2 YFSETQ. The CDR3 totals 15 residues. The CDR3, as DNA: TGCGCCAGCAGCTTGGTTGGGGGTGTCGCAGATACGAAGTATTTT. Translated: CASSLVGGVADTKYF. Full variable domain (remainder filled in from reference TRBV5-1 and TRBJ2-3): KAGVTQTPRYLIKTRGQQVTLSCSPISGHRSVSWYQQTPGQGLQFLFEYFSETQRNKGNFPGRFSGRQFSNSRSEMNVSTLELGDSALYLCASSLVGGVADTKYFGPGTRLTVL.

Comments on this clonotype: A much larger clone differs from this one at a single base, so this may be a read error. V is TRBV20-1 and J is TRBJ2-3, with 8 positions matching TRBD1. The assigned J gene may be wrong: the sequence end matches TRBJ1-5 better. In germline, CDR1 is DFQATT, CDR2 SNEGSKA (reference sequence). This CDR3 comprises 14 residues. The CDR3 is CSASSGGRGDTQHF. Written as DNA, the CDR3 is TGCAGTGCTAGTTCAGGGGGCCGGGGAGATACGCAGCATTTT.

The chain has TRBV29-1 and TRBJ2-1; D is perhaps TRBD2 (5 bases). Trimming cost V 0 bases and J 9 bases, with 15 bases left between them. Germline V gene sequence: CDR1 SQVTM, CDR2 ANQGSEA. The CDR3 length is 14 residues. CDR3 region: CSVEDLVRGSEQFF. The DNA for the CDR3 is TGCAGCGTTGAAGATTTGGTTAGAGGGAGTGAGCAGTTCTTC.

The chain has TRBV4-2 and TRBJ2-1, with 11 bases aligning to TRBD2. Per germline, CDR1 LGHNA and CDR2 YNFKEQ. J was trimmed by 7 bases and V by 4 bases; bases with no gene match: 6. The length of the CDR3 is 15 residues. The CDR3: CASSPGVAGGNEQFF. Written as DNA, the CDR3 is TGTGCCAGCAGCCCGGGGGTAGCGGGAGGGAATGAGCAGTTCTTC.

This clonotype has a count of ten or more. The chain is built from TRBV28 and TRBJ1-1; D gene uncertain. The CDR3 totals 14 residues. Germline lookup yields CDR1 MDHEN and CDR2 SYDVKM. Trimming stripped 6 bases from V and 3 bases from J, with 14 bases between. Here the CDR3 reads CASSYTTVDTEAFF. The CDR3 DNA follows: TGTGCCAGCAGCTATACTACCGTCGACACTGAAGCTTTCTTT.

A word on this clonotype: A much larger clone lies one base from this, so it may be a read error. The V call is TRBV27, the J call TRBJ2-7; TRBD1 agrees at 8 bases. There are 13 residues in the CDR3. V shed 5 bases and J 6 bases; nucleotides not matched to a gene: 6. Germline CDR1 is MNHEY and CDR2 is SMNVEV (reference sequence). The CDR3 sequence: CASSPGQVFEQYF. The CDR3 nucleotides are TGTGCCAGCAGTCCGGGACAGGTCTTCGAGCAGTACTTC.

This clonotype came up a few times. This sequence joins TRBV12-3 or TRBV12-4 and TRBJ1-2, with TRBD1 matching 7 bases. J was trimmed by 2 bases and V by 6 bases; bases with no gene match: 3. The CDR3 is made up of 13 amino acids. The CDR3 sequence is CASRPTGNYGYTF. The CDR3 DNA follows: TGTGCCAGCAGGCCGACAGGGAACTATGGCTACACCTTC.

This clonotype was counted ten times or more. V and J are TRBV7-2 and TRBJ2-3, with 11 positions matching TRBD2. Germline CDR1 and CDR2: SGHTA and FQGNSA. V was pared by 2 bases and J by 4 bases, with 5 bases of the junction left unmatched. CDR3 length: 16 residues. CDR3 residues: CASSLLSLAGADTQYF. The CDR3 coding sequence is TGTGCCAGCAGCTTATTGTCACTAGCGGGAGCAGATACGCAGTATTTT.

This clonotype was counted only a few times. The CDR3 protein is CASSVLSGGPTDTQYF. The CDR3 coding sequence is TGTGCCAGCAGCGTTTTGTCGGGAGGCCCCACAGATACGCAGTATTTT. The J gene is TRBJ2-3, the V gene TRBV9, with 7 bases lining up with TRBD2. Looked up from germline, CDR1 is SGDLS and CDR2 is YYNGEE. V was pared by 2 bases and J by 2 bases, with 8 bases of the junction left unmatched. The length of the CDR3 is 16 residues.

This clonotype was seen at least ten times. This sequence joins TRBV20-1 and TRBJ2-1; unclear D gene. CDR1 is DFQATT, CDR2 SNEGSKA, per germline (reference sequence). Trimming left V 6 bases short and J 8 bases short, with 23 bases between. The CDR3 covers 15 residues. In nucleotides, the CDR3 is TGCAGTGCCCCTTCCCTCCGTGGAGAGCCCGATGAGCAGTTCTTC. Its translation: CSAPSLRGEPDEQFF.

Details on this clonotype: The final CDR3 position lacks the conserved phenylalanine or tryptophan, pointing to a likely read error. The limits of the CDR3 on the DNA are not certain, so only TCRdb's listed CDR3 is given. The chain recombines TRBV20-1 with TRBJ2-5. Germline V gene sequence: CDR1 DFQATT, CDR2 SNEGSKA (reference sequence). The CDR3 has 11 residues if both end residues are counted. CDR3 amino acids: CSAPIQETKYL.

Regarding this clonotype: The conserved phenylalanine or tryptophan is not found at the CDR3 terminus, so this likely reflects a read error. The chain employs TRBV7-2 and TRBJ2-3; 7 bases match TRBD1. The ends lost 5 bases at V and 5 bases at J; junction bases unmatched: 13. CDR3 size: 16 residues. The germline gives CDR1 SGHTA, CDR2 FQGNSA. This CDR3 reads CASSVSTQGPGDTQYY. The CDR3 nucleotides are TGTGCCAGCAGCGTATCAACACAGGGGCCGGGAGATACGCAGTATTAT.

As regards this clonotype: A read error is possible here, since a much larger clone lies one base away. The chain is built from TRBV3-1 and TRBJ2-7; the D is unclear. Germline CDR1 is LGHDT and CDR2 is YNNKEL (reference sequence). The CDR3 covers 14 residues. CDR3 region: CASSQDRTRYEHYF. DNA for the CDR3: TGTGCCAGCAGCCAAGATCGGACGAGGTACGAGCATTACTTC.